One T cell receptor (beta chain) is described in this entry. Its antigen is as yet unknown. This CDR3 contains 11 residues. Germline assignment: CDR1 DFQATT and CDR2 SNEGSKA (reference sequence). Between the trimmed V and J ends, which lost 7 bases and 10 bases, there was a span of 14 bases. The sample originates from a study of radiotherapy plus CTLA-4 blockade in lung cancer. The overall study: About 20% of patients responded objectively, and approximately 33% achieved disease control.

Clones were sequenced by immunoSEQ multiplex PCR, and TCRdb holds only the in-frame ones, with some missing. Among approximately 50,000 clones listed, just under 85% were seen once. Overall study results and limits: With interferon-beta, early dynamics of blood T cell clones were reported to best predict response.

This material consisted of peripheral blood, taken from a patient treated with radiotherapy plus ipilimumab. V gene TRBV20-1 combines with J gene TRBJ2-1; TRBD1 might be the D (6 bases). This receptor was obtained from a human donor with non-small cell lung cancer whose response to radiotherapy plus ipilimumab could not be evaluated. The CDR3, as DNA: TGCAGTGGAAGACAGGCGGTCGAGCAGTTCTTC. It encodes CSGRQAVEQFF.